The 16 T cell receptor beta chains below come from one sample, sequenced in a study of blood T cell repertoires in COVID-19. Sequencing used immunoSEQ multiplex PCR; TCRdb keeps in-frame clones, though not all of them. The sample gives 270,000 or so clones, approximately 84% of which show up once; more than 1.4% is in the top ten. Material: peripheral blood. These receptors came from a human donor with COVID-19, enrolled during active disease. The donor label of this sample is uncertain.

The CDR3 here is CAGNVWPGELFF. For the CDR3, the DNA is TGTGCCGGTAACGTCTGGCCCGGGGAGCTGTTTTTT. The chain carries TRBV2 and TRBJ2-2; D unresolved. This CDR3 has 12 residues. The germline V and J ends were trimmed by 11 bases and 6 bases, with 13 bases remaining between them. Germline loops: CDR1 SNHLY, CDR2 FYNNEI.

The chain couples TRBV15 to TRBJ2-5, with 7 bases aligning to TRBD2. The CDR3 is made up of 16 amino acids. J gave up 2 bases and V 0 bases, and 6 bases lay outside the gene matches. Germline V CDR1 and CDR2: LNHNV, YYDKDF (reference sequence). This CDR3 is CATSRDLVGGQETQYF. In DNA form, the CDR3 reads TGTGCCACCAGCAGAGATCTGGTGGGAGGGCAAGAGACCCAGTACTTC.

The CDR3 DNA reads TGTGCCAGTAGTATAGAATCAGTTTATGGCTACACCTTC. It encodes CASSIESVYGYTF. This chain joins TRBV19 and TRBJ1-2; D is unclear. Germline V lookup: CDR1 LNHDA, CDR2 SQIVND (reference sequence). The CDR3 runs 13 residues. V was pared by 0 bases and J by 5 bases, with 7 bases between.

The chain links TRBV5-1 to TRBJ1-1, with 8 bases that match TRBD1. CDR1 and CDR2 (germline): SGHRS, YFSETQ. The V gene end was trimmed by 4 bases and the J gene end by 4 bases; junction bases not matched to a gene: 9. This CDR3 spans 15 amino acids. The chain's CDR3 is CASSTGQGVSTEAFF. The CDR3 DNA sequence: TGCGCCAGCAGCACCGGACAGGGTGTAAGCACTGAAGCTTTCTTT.

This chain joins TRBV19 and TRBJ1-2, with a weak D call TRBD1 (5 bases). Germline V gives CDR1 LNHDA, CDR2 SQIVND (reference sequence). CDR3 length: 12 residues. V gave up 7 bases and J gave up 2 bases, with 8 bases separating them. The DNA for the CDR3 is TGTGCCAGTATGTACAGGAACTATGGCTACACCTTC. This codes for CASMYRNYGYTF.

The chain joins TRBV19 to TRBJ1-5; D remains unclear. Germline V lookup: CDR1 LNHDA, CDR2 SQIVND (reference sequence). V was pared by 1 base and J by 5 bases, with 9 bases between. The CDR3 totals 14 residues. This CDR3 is CASSIGRRDQPQHF. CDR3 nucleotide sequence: TGTGCCAGTAGTATAGGCAGGAGGGATCAGCCCCAGCATTTT.

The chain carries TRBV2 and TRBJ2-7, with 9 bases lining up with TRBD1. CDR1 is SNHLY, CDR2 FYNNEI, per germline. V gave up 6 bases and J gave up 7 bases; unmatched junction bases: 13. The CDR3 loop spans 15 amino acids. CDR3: CASSHRDRVSGEQYF. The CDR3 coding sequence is TGTGCCAGCAGCCACCGGGACAGGGTTTCGGGGGAGCAGTACTTC.

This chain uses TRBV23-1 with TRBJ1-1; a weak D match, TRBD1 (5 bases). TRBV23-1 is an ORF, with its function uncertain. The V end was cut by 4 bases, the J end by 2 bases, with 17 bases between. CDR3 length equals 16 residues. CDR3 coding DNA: TGCGCCAGCAGTCGACAGACATGGCACGCCAACACTGAAGCTTTCTTT. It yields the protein CASSRQTWHANTEAFF.

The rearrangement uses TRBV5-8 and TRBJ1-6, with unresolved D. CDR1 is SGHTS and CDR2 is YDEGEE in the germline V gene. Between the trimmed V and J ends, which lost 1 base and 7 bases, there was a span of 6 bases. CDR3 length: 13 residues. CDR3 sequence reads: CASSLRRNSPLHF. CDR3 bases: TGTGCCAGCAGCTTGAGGAGAAATTCACCCCTCCACTTT.

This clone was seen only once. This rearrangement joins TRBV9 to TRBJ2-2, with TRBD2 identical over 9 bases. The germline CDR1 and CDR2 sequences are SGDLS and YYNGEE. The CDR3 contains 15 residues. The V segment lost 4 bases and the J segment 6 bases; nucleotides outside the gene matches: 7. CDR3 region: CASSPTAGGSGELFF. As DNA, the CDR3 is TGTGCCAGCAGCCCCACAGCGGGAGGCTCCGGGGAGCTGTTTTTT.

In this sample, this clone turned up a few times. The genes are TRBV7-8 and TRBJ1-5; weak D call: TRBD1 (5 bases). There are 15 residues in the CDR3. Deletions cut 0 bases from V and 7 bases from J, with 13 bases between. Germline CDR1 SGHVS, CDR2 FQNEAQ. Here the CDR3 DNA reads TGTGCCAGCAGCTTAGCGCTAGGGGAGGTGCAGCCCCAGCATTTT. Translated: CASSLALGEVQPQHF.

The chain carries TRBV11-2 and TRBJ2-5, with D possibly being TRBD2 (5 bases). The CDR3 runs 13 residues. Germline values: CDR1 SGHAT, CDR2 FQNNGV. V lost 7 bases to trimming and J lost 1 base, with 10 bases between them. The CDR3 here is CASTRSGQETQYF. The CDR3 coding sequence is TGTGCCAGCACCCGAAGCGGCCAAGAGACCCAGTACTTC.

The CDR3 DNA reads TGCGCCAGCAGCTTGACTCGTACCTATGGCTACACCTTC. The encoded protein is CASSLTRTYGYTF. The chain couples TRBV5-1 to TRBJ1-2; D gene unclear. Trimming pared 1 base from V and 4 bases from J, leaving 8 bases between. The CDR3 is 13 amino acids. Germline CDR1 SGHRS, CDR2 YFSETQ.

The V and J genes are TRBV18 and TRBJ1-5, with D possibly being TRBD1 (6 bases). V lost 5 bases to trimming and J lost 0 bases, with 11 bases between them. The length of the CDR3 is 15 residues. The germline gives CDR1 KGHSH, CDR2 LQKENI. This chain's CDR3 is CASSSGTNSNQPQHF. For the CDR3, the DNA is TGTGCCAGCTCATCCGGGACAAATAGCAATCAGCCCCAGCATTTT.

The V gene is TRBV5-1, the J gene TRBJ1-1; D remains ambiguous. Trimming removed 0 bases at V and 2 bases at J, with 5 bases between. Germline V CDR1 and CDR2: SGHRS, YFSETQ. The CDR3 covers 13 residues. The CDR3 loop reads CASSLALNTEAFF. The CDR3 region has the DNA TGCGCCAGCAGCTTGGCCCTCAACACTGAAGCTTTCTTT.

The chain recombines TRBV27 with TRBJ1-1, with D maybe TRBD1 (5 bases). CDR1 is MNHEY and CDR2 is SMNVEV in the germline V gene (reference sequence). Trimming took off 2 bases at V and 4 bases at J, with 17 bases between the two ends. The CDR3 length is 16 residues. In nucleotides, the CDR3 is TGTGCCAGCAGTTTAGTGGGGGGGGTTCGTGCCACTGAAGCTTTCTTT. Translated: CASSLVGGVRATEAFF.